The sequence of this TCR beta chain was determined in a study of control samples from healthy donors and cancer patients. The ends lost 9 bases at V and 0 bases at J; junction bases unmatched: 11. The CDR3 totals 19 residues. The germline gives CDR1 LNHDA, CDR2 SQIVND (reference sequence). Repertoires were generated with immunoSEQ multiplex PCR, while TCRdb's copy carries only in-frame clones and drops some. Among approximately 49,000 clones, approximately 89% were seen once, and the ten largest hold more than 1.5%. This rearrangement joins TRBV19 to TRBJ2-4; 16 nucleotides align to TRBD2. This TCR came from a man aged 35 to 55 with colorectal cancer. The specimen was PBMCs. CDR3 in DNA: TGTGCCAGCCACGGCGAGGGACTAGCGGGAGGGTTAGCCAAAAACATTCAGTACTTC. This encodes CASHGEGLAGGLAKNIQYF. The full variable domain, completed using reference TRBV19 and TRBJ2-4, is DGGITQSPKYLFRKEGQNVTLSCEQNLNHDAMYWYRQDPGQGLRLIYYSQIVNDFQKGDIAEGYSVSREKKESFPLTVTSAQKNPTAFYLCASHGEGLAGGLAKNIQYFGAGTRLSVL.